This is a list of T cell receptor beta chains from one sample in a study of cytomegalovirus exposure and HLA in healthy donors. Clones were read by immunoSEQ multiplex PCR, and TCRdb kept only the in-frame ones, dropping some. The sample includes more than 85,000 clones, around 80% seen only once; the top ten take around 5.9%. Sequencing used PBMCs. The receptors originated from a man between 25 and 39 years old in good health and CMV-seropositive. Each CDR3 is given with its conserved first and last residue.

V,CDR3
TRBV7-2,CASSLISGGDAYNEQFF
TRBV12-5,CASGCQGQGDCRNEYEQYF
TRBV30,CAWMGTSGAYTDTQYF
TRBV6-1,CASSETSLETQYF
TRBV5-1,CASSPTWDSLSRDTEAFF
TRBV30,CACPTGSRGGYTF
TRBV19,CASSKGSEQPEKLFF
TRBV6-5,CASSVLGSGADTQYF
TRBV18,CASSPPASGPDTQYF
TRBV5-6,CASILWASWGAEAFF
TRBV18,CASSAQGYEQYF
TRBV9,CASSVEGDWTDTQYF
TRBV5-1,CASSWTGRTDTQYF
TRBV2,CASSEVSGAPPDIQYF
TRBV30,CAWSKRDRGRAGELFF
TRBV5-6,CASRGGQGFSSSPLHF
TRBV18,CASSRGRENTEAFF
TRBV12-5,CASSAGALFTGELFF
TRBV2,CASSEGPLAGGYNEQFF
TRBV19,CASSIGGNTEAFF
TRBV7-9,CASSLGPSSYGYTF
TRBV9,CASSAGLSGNTIYF
TRBV9,CASSVETGGEQETQYF
TRBV19,CASSIEEQGVDSPLHF
TRBV6-1,CASSVGQGIETQYF
TRBV19,CASKNQRGGDGNTIYF
TRBV19,CASRSRGGNEQFF
TRBV4-2,CASSQYRLAGDYEQYF
TRBV7-8,CASSPTGLALDTQYF
TRBV21-1,CASSKACDRYNEQFF
TRBV19,CASSGTGTGFTGELFF
TRBV2,CASSVQTDTQYF
TRBV5-1,CASSLRGPDTGELFF
TRBV6-6,CASIHRGLGNGYTF
TRBV5-6,CASSLLARADGYTF
TRBV5-5,CASSLEDITEAFF
TRBV4-2,CASSQPGAGDTDTQYF
TRBV28,CASLGTGYFYGYTF
TRBV4-3,CASREVAGPDTQYF
TRBV25-1,CASVAGGNSGELFF
TRBV7-2,CASSFSWNTEAFF
TRBV30,CAWSAGTSGGADTQYF